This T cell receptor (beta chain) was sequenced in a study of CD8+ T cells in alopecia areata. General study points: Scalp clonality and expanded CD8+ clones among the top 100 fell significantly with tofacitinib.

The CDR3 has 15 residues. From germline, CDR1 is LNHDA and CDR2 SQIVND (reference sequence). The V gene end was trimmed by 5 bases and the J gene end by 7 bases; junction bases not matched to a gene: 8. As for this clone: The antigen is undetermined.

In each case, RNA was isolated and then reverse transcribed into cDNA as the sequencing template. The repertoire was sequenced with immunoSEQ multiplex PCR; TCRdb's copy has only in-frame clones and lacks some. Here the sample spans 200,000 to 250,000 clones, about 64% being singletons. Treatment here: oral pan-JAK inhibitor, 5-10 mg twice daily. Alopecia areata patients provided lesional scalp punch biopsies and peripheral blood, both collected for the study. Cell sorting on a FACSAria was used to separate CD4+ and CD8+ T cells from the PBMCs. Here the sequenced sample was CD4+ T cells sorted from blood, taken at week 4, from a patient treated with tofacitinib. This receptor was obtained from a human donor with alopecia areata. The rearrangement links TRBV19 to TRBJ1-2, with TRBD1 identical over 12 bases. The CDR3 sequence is CASSERGQGARGYTF. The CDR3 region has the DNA TGTGCCAGTAGTGAAAGGGGACAGGGGGCGCGTGGCTACACCTTC.